This T cell receptor (beta chain) is from a study of human T cells and chemical hapten exposure. This clonotype was seen at least ten times. Sample time point: healthy volunteer bleed at 2 weeks. The study extracted total RNA from unfractionated whole blood. How the authors handled the data: The median was around 89,000 TCRs per sample, ranging about 20,000 to 690,600. TCRdb processed the RACE reads anew with MiXCR; each CDR3 protein has one entry. The V and J calls, along with clone size, are taken from TCRdb and not from the paper's own processing. The top ten clones hold approximately 10% of a sample with roughly 30,000 distinct CDR3 sequences, less than 8% of them seen once. This CDR3 is built from 11 residues. CDR1 SEHNR and CDR2 FQNEAQ come from the germline V gene (reference sequence). J was trimmed by 10 bases and V by 4 bases; bases with no gene match: 1.

V is TRBV7-9 and J is TRBJ2-1, with TRBD2 matching over 7 bases. Sequencing was performed on whole blood. The source is a human donor in good health. Some clones in this sample may be carry-over from other donors' samples. CDR3 DNA sequence: TGTGCCAGCAGCTCGGGACTAGAGCAGTTCTTC. It is translated as CASSSGLEQFF.